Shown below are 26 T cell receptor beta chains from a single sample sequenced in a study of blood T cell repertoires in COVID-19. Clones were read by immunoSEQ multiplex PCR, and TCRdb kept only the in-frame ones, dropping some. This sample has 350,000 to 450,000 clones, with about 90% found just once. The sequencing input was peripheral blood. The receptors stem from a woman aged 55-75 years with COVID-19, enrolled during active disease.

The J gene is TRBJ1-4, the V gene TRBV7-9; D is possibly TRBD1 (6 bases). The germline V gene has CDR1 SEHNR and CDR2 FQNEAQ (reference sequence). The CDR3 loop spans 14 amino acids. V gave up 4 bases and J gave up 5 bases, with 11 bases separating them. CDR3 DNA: TGTGCCAGCAGCTATTCACAGGGAAATGAAAAACTGTTTTTT. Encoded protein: CASSYSQGNEKLFF.

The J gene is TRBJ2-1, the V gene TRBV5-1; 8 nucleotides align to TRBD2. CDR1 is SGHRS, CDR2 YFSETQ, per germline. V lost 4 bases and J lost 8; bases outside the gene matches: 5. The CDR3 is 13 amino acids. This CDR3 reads CASSVGGADEQFF. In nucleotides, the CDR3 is TGCGCCAGCAGCGTCGGGGGGGCCGATGAGCAGTTCTTC.

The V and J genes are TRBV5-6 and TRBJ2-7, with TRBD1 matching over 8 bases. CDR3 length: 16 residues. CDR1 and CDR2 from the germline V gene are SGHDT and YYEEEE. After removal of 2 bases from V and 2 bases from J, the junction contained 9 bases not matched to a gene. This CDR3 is CASSFGTGTGAYEQYF. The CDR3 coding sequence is TGTGCCAGCAGCTTTGGTACCGGGACAGGAGCCTACGAGCAGTACTTC.

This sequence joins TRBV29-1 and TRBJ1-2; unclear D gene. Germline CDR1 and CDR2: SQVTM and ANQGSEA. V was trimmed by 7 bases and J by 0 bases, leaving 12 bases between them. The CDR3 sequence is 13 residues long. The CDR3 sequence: CSAVTGANYGYTF. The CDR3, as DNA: TGCAGCGCCGTCACCGGGGCTAACTATGGCTACACCTTC.

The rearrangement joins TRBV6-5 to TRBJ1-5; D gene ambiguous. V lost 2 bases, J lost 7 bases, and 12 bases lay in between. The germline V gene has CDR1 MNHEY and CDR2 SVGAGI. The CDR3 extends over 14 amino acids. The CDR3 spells CASSYMGGRQPQHF. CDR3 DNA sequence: TGTGCCAGCAGTTACATGGGTGGGAGGCAGCCCCAGCATTTT.

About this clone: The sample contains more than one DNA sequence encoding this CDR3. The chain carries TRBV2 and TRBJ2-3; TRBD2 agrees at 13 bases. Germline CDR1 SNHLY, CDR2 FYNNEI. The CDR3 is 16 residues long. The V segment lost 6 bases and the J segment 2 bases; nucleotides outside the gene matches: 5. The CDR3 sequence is CASRRTSGGSTDTQYF. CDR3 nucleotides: TGTGCCAGCAGACGGACTAGCGGGGGCTCCACAGATACGCAGTATTTT.

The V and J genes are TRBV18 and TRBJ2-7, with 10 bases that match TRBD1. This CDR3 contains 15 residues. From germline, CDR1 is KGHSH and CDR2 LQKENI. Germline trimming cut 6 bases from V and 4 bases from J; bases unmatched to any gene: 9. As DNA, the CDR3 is TGTGCCAGCTCCTCTCGACAGGGGGCAATGTACGAGCAGTACTTC. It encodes CASSSRQGAMYEQYF.

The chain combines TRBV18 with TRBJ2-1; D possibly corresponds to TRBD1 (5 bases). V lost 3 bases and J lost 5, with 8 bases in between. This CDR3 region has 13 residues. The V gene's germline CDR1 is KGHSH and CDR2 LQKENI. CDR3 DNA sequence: TGTGCCAGCTCACCCGACAGCGACAATGAGCAGTTCTTC. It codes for CASSPDSDNEQFF.

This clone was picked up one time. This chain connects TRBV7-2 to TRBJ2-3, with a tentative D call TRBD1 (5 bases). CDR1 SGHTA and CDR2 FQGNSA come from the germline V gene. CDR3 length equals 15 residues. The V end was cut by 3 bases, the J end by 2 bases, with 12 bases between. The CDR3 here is CASSLLGPNTDTQYF. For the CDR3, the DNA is TGTGCCAGCAGCTTGCTGGGGCCGAACACAGATACGCAGTATTTT.

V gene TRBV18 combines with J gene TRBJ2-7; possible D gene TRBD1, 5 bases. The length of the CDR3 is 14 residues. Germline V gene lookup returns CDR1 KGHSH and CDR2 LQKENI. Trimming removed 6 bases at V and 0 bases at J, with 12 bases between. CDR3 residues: CASSQGTNSYEQYF. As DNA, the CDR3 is TGTGCCAGCTCCCAGGGTACAAACTCCTACGAGCAGTACTTC. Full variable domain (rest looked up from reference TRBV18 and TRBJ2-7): NAGVMQNPRHLVRRRGQEARLRCSPMKGHSHVYWYRQLPEEGLKFMVYLQKENIIDESGMPKERFSAEFPKEGPSILRIQQVVRGDSAAYFCASSQGTNSYEQYFGPGTRLTVT.

The DNA of the CDR3 is TGCGCCAGCAGTGAGCCACAAGAAGCTTTCTTT. Translated, it gives CASSEPQEAFF. The chain recombines TRBV10-2 with TRBJ1-1; no definite D call. The CDR3 contains 11 residues. The germline gives CDR1 WSHSY, CDR2 SAAADI. Trimming stripped 2 bases from V and 8 bases from J, with 6 bases between.

CDR3 protein: CASSQNRNTEAFF. In DNA form, the CDR3 reads TGTGCCAGCAGCCAAAACAGGAACACTGAAGCTTTCTTT. J is TRBJ1-1 and V is TRBV7-3; D is ambiguous. This CDR3 has 13 residues. With 5 bases removed from V and 1 base from J, the gap between germline ends came to 8 bases. Germline-derived CDR1 and CDR2 are SGHTA and FQGTGA. Looking up the rest from reference TRBV7-3 and TRBJ1-1 gives the full variable domain: GAGVSQTPSNKVTEKGKYVELRCDPISGHTALYWYRQSLGQGPEFLIYFQGTGAADDSGLPNDRFFAVRPEGSVSTLKIQRTERGDSAVYLCASSQNRNTEAFFGQGTRLTVV.

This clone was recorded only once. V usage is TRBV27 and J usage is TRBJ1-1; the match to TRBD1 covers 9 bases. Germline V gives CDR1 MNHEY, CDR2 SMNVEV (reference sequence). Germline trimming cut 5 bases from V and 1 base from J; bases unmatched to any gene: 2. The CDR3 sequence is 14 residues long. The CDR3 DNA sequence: TGTGCCAGCAGTAGGGACAGGGCGAACACTGAAGCTTTCTTT. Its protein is CASSRDRANTEAFF.

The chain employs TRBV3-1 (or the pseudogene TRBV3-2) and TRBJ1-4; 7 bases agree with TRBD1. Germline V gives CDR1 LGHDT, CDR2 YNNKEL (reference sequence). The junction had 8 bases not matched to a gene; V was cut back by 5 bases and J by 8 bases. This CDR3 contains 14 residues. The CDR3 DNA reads TGTGCCAGCAGCAGCGACAGGGTGGGCGAAAAACTGTTTTTT. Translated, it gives CASSSDRVGEKLFF.

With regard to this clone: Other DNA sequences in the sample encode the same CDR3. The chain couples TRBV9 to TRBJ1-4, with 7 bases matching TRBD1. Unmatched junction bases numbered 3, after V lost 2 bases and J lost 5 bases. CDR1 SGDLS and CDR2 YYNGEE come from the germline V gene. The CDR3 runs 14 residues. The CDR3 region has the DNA TGTGCCAGCAGCGTGGGACAGCTGAATGAAAAACTGTTTTTT. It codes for CASSVGQLNEKLFF. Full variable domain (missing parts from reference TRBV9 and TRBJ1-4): DSGVTQTPKHLITATGQRVTLRCSPRSGDLSVYWYQQSLDQGLQFLIQYYNGEERAKGNILERFSAQQFPDLHSELNLSSLELGDSALYFCASSVGQLNEKLFFGSGTQLSVL.

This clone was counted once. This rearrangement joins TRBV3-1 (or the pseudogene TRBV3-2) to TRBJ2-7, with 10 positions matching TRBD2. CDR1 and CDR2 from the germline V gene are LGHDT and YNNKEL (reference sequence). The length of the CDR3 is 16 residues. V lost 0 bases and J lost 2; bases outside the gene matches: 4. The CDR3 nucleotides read TGTGCCAGCAGCCAAGATCCGCTAGCGGGGGCCTACGAGCAGTACTTC. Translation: CASSQDPLAGAYEQYF.

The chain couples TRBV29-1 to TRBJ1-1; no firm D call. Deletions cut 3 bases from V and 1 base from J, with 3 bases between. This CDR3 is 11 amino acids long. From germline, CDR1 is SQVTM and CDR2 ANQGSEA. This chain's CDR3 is CSVDRNTEAFF. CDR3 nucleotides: TGCAGCGTTGACAGGAACACTGAAGCTTTCTTT.

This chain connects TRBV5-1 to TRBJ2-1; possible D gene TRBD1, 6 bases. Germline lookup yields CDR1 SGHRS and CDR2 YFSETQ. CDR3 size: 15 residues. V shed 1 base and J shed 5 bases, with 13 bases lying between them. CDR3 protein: CASSLPTGTHNEQFF. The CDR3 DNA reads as TGCGCCAGCAGCTTGCCAACAGGGACGCACAATGAGCAGTTCTTC.

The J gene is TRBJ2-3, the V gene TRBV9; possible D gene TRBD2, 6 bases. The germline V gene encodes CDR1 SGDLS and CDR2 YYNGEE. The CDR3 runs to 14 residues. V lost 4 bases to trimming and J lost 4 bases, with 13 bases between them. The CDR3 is CASSPRRLADTQYF. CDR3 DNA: TGTGCCAGCAGCCCCCGGCGACTAGCAGATACGCAGTATTTT.

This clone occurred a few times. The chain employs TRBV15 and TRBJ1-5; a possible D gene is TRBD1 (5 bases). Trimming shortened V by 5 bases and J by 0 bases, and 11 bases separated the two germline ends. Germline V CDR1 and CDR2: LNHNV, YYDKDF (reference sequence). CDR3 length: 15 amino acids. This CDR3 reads CATSDQQASNQPQHF. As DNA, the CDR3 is TGTGCCACCAGCGATCAACAGGCTAGCAATCAGCCCCAGCATTTT.

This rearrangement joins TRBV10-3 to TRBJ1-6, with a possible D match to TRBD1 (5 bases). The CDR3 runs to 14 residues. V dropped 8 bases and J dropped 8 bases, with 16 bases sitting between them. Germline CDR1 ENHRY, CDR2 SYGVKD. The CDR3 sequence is CAISERGEHSPLHF. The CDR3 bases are TGTGCCATCTCCGAACGGGGGGAGCATTCACCCCTCCACTTT.

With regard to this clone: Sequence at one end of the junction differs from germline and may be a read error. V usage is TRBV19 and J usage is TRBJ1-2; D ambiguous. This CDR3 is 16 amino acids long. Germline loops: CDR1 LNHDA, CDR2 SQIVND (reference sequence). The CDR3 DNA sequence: TGTGCTAGTAGCCCCGGTACAGACCGAATACTTTATGGCTACACCTTC. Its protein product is CASSPGTDRILYGYTF.

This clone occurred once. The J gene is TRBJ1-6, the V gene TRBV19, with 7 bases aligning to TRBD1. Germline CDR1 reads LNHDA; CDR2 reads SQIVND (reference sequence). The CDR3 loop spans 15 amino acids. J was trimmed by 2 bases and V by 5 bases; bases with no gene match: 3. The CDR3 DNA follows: TGTGCCAGTAGTCCCACAGGGGCCTATAATTCACCCCTCCACTTT. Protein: CASSPTGAYNSPLHF.

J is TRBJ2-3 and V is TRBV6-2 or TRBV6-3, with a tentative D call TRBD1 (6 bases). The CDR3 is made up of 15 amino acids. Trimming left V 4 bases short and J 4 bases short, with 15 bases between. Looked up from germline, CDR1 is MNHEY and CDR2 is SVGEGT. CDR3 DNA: TGTGCCAGCAGTTCCGGGTCGACAGGCGCAGATACGCAGTATTTT. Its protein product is CASSSGSTGADTQYF.

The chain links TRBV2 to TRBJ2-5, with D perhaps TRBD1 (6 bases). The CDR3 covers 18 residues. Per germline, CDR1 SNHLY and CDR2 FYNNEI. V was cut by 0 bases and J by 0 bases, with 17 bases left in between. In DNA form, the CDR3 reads TGTGCCAGCAGTGAAGCTCTGCGACAGGCGAAGTACCAAGAGACCCAGTACTTC. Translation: CASSEALRQAKYQETQYF.

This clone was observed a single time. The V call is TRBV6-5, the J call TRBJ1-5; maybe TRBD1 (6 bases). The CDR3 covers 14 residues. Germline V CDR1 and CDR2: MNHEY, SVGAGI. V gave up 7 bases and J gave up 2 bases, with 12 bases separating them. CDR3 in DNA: TGTGCCAGCAAGGGGGTCAGGGGCAATCAGCCCCAGCATTTT. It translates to CASKGVRGNQPQHF.